This T cell receptor (beta chain) was identified during a study of shared clonotypes between healthy human individuals. Selected positively for CCR7 and CD45RO-negative, naive CD8 cells excluded terminally differentiated effector memory CD45RA+ cells. Study findings and constraints: Limitation of the genetic and exposure-history diversity represented came from the few donors.

As to this clone: The antigen remains unidentified.

Deep was the level used in running the assay. Measured with immunoSEQ multiplex PCR; TCRdb has only the in-frame clones, and not every one. Among millions of clones listed, approximately 95% were seen once. The sequence was collected from a man younger than 30 in good health. Specimen: naive CD8+ T cells sorted from blood.

CDR3 nucleotides: TGTGCCAGCAGCTTAAGGCTCGACAACGAGCAGTACTTC. This sequence encodes CASSLRLDNEQYF. The genes are TRBV7-9 and TRBJ2-7, with D uncertain. The germline V gene encodes CDR1 SEHNR and CDR2 FQNEAQ (reference sequence). The CDR3 spans 13 residues. V was pared by 2 bases and J by 5 bases, with 10 bases between.